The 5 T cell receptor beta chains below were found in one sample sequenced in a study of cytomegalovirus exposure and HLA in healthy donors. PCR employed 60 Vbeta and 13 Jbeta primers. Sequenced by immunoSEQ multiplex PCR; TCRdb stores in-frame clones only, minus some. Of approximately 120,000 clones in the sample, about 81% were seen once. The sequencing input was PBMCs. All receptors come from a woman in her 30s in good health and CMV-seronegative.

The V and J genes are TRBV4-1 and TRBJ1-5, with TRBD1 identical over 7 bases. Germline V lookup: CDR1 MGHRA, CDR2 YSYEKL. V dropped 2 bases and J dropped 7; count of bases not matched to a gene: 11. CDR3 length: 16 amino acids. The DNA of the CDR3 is TGCGCCAGCAGCCAAATACAGGGGCCCCCAGGGCAGCCCCAGCATTTT. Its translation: CASSQIQGPPGQPQHF.

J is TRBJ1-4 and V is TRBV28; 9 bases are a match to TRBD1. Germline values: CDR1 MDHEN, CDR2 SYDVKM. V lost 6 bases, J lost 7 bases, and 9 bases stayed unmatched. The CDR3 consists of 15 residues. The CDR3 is CASRVRYRGPEKLFF. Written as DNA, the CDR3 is TGTGCCAGCAGAGTCCGATACAGGGGGCCTGAAAAACTGTTTTTT. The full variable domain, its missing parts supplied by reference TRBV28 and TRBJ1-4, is DVKVTQSSRYLVKRTGEKVFLECVQDMDHENMFWYRQDPGLGLRLIYFSYDVKMKEKGDIPEGYSVSREKKERFSLILESASTNQTSMYLCASRVRYRGPEKLFFGSGTQLSVL.

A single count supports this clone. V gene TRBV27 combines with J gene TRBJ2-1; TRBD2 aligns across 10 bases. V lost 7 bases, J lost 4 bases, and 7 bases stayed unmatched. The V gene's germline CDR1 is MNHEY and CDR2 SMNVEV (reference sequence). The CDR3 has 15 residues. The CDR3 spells CASTQGTSAYNEQFF. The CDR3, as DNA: TGTGCCAGCACTCAAGGGACTAGCGCATACAATGAGCAGTTCTTC.

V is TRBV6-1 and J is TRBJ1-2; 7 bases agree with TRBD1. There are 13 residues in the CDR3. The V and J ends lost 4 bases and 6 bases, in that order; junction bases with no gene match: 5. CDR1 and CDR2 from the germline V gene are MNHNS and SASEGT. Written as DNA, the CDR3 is TGTGCCAGCAGTGTAGGGGGCGAGGATGGCTACACCTTC. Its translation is CASSVGGEDGYTF.

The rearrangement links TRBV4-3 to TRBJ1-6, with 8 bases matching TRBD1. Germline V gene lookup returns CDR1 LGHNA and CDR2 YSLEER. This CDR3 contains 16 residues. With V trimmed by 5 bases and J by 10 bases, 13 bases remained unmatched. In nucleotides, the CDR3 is TGCGCCAGCAGCTACGGGGGGACAGGAGGGGGATCACCCCTCCACTTT. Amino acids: CASSYGGTGGGSPLHF.